One and the same sample provided the 18 T cell receptor beta chains below, sequenced in a study of T cells in Graves' hyperthyroidism and ophthalmopathy. The source material, RNA transcripts, was used to amplify TCR beta CDR3 regions. The TCR CDR3 was amplified in a first-round RT-PCR using the HTBI primer set. A single record per CDR3 protein comes from TCRdb applying MiXCR to the multiplex PCR reads. Altogether about 420,000 distinct CDR3 sequences are present, approximately 14% being singletons, with the ten largest covering over 7.5%. Sequencing was done on a sample of blood. The receptors stem from a woman aged 18-30 years with Graves' hyperthyroidism.

This clonotype was detected a few times. A read error may produce the germline difference seen at one junction end. The chain is built from TRBV6-5 and TRBJ2-7; 10 bases line up with TRBD1. Germline CDR1 MNHEY, CDR2 SVGAGI. There are 15 residues in the CDR3. In nucleotides, the CDR3 is TGTGCCAGCAGTTACGACGGGACAGGGGCCTACGAGCAGCACTTC. Translating it yields CASSYDGTGAYEQHF.

This clonotype has ten or more counts. This rearrangement joins TRBV7-9 to TRBJ2-1; D is ambiguous. The CDR3 is 12 amino acids. The germline V and J ends were trimmed by 2 bases and 1 base, with 0 bases remaining between them. Germline lookup yields CDR1 SEHNR and CDR2 FQNEAQ (reference sequence). CDR3 nucleotide sequence: TGTGCCAGCAGCTTATCCTACAATGAGCAGTTCTTC. It encodes CASSLSYNEQFF.

This clonotype was seen at least ten times. The gene calls are TRBV20-1 and TRBJ1-4, with a possible D match to TRBD1 (5 bases). The germline V and J ends were trimmed by 0 bases and 8 bases, with 16 bases remaining between them. The germline V gene encodes CDR1 DFQATT and CDR2 SNEGSKA (reference sequence). The CDR3 runs 15 residues. The CDR3 reads CSARDPEGRREKLFF. As DNA, the CDR3 is TGCAGTGCTAGAGATCCCGAGGGGAGGAGAGAAAAACTGTTTTTT.

Within the sample, this clonotype is medium-sized (0.01 to 0.1%). One end of the junction is discordant with germline, which a read error may explain. This sequence joins TRBV5-1 and TRBJ2-3; possibly TRBD2 for D (6 bases). This CDR3 is 12 amino acids long. The V gene's germline CDR1 is SGHRS and CDR2 YFSETQ. The CDR3: CASSLAADTQYF. DNA for the CDR3: TGTGCCAGCAGTTTAGCGGCGGATACGCAGTATTTT.

In its sample, this clonotype was seen many times. The chain couples TRBV12-3 or TRBV12-4 to TRBJ1-5; 9 nucleotides match TRBD1. J was trimmed by 7 bases and V by 5 bases; bases with no gene match: 9. This CDR3 has 15 amino acids. CDR3 in DNA: TGTGCCAGCAGTCGGGACAGGGTATGGGAACAGCCCCAGCATTTT. Amino acids: CASSRDRVWEQPQHF.

V is TRBV29-1 and J is TRBJ2-5; TRBD2 agrees at 8 bases. V trimming: 4 bases; J trimming: 3 bases; junction bases outside the gene matches: 13. CDR3 length: 16 amino acids. CDR1 and CDR2 from the germline V gene are SQVTM and ANQGSEA. The CDR3 region has the DNA TGCAGCGTTGGATATGCAGCGGGGGCCGGGGAAGAGACCCAGTACTTC. It is translated as CSVGYAAGAGEETQYF.

This clonotype was seen many times. The J gene is TRBJ2-5, the V gene TRBV12-3 or TRBV12-4, with TRBD2 matching over 7 bases. This CDR3 comprises 13 residues. V was clipped by 2 bases and J by 4 bases; unmatched bases: 1. CDR3 sequence: CASSLIAGETQYF. CDR3 coding DNA: TGTGCCAGCAGTTTAATAGCGGGAGAGACCCAGTACTTC.

Many counts were recorded for this clonotype. This rearrangement joins TRBV10-3 to TRBJ1-2; 7 bases are shared with TRBD1. This CDR3 has 14 amino acids. Germline-derived CDR1 and CDR2 are ENHRY and SYGVKD. J gave up 2 bases and V 8 bases, and 8 bases lay outside the gene matches. The CDR3, as DNA: TGTGCCATCTCGGGAGGGGGCCTCAACTATGGCTACACCTTC. The encoded protein is CAISGGGLNYGYTF.

This clonotype was observed many times. The chain carries TRBV10-3 and TRBJ2-5; 7 bases map to TRBD1. The germline CDR1 and CDR2 sequences are ENHRY and SYGVKD. The CDR3 extends over 18 amino acids. V was clipped by 6 bases and J by 3 bases; unmatched bases: 19. The CDR3 region is CAISDSVPRTGPKETQYF. The CDR3 nucleotides are TGTGCCATCAGCGATTCAGTTCCACGGACAGGCCCCAAAGAGACCCAGTACTTC.

This clonotype came up a few times. The chain links TRBV9 to TRBJ2-3; 9 positions match TRBD1. The CDR3 contains 15 residues. The V segment lost 3 bases and the J segment 8 bases; nucleotides outside the gene matches: 10. Germline CDR1 is SGDLS and CDR2 is YYNGEE. The CDR3 sequence is CASSGGTGIKSTQYF. CDR3 nucleotide sequence: TGTGCCAGCAGCGGGGGGACAGGGATTAAAAGTACGCAGTATTTT.

This clonotype was detected many times. J is TRBJ2-5 and V is TRBV5-8; D unclear. The germline V and J ends were trimmed by 5 bases and 1 base, with 9 bases remaining between them. The CDR3 loop spans 13 amino acids. From germline, CDR1 is SGHTS and CDR2 YDEGEE. CDR3 protein: CASRGFSQETQYF. DNA for the CDR3: TGTGCCAGCAGAGGGTTCAGCCAAGAGACCCAGTACTTC.

This clonotype was observed at least ten times. The CDR3 coding sequence is TGTGCCAGCTCACCACCCTCGTGGCGGCGGGACCGTTTCTTT. Translated: CASSPPSWRRDRFF. The V gene is TRBV18, the J gene TRBJ1-1; a weak D match, TRBD1 (5 bases). V lost 0 bases and J lost 13, with 18 bases in between. The CDR3 length is 14 residues. Per germline, CDR1 KGHSH and CDR2 LQKENI.

This clonotype was seen many times. CDR3 loop: CASSGWTGVSQPQHF. For the CDR3, the DNA is TGTGCCAGCAGCGGTTGGACAGGGGTTAGCCAGCCCCAGCATTTT. V usage is TRBV2 and J usage is TRBJ1-5, with 9 bases that match TRBD1. Losses at the gene ends were 6 bases for V and 7 bases for J; bases not matched to a gene: 10. Germline V gives CDR1 SNHLY, CDR2 FYNNEI. The CDR3 totals 15 residues.

This clonotype was seen repeatedly, ten times or more. This chain links TRBV28 with TRBJ2-7; no clear D. Trimming left V 0 bases short and J 2 bases short, with 5 bases between. Per the germline V gene, CDR1 is MDHEN and CDR2 is SYDVKM. This CDR3 spans 13 amino acids. The CDR3: CASSLWAAYEQYF. The CDR3, as DNA: TGTGCCAGCAGTTTATGGGCGGCCTACGAGCAGTACTTC. Full variable domain (outside the CDR3, taken from reference TRBV28 and TRBJ2-7): DVKVTQSSRYLVKRTGEKVFLECVQDMDHENMFWYRQDPGLGLRLIYFSYDVKMKEKGDIPEGYSVSREKKERFSLILESASTNQTSMYLCASSLWAAYEQYFGPGTRLTVT.

On this clonotype: At one end, the junction sequence differs from germline, possibly due to a read error. This rearrangement joins TRBV12-3 or TRBV12-4 to TRBJ2-5, with unresolved D. This CDR3 region has 14 residues. CDR3: CAGSLSGRQETQYF. CDR3 DNA: TGTGCCGGCAGTTTATCGGGCAGACAAGAGACCCAGTACTTC.

This clonotype was recorded many times. The chain uses TRBV12-3 or TRBV12-4 and TRBJ1-1; 10 bases line up with TRBD1. Unmatched junction bases numbered 4, after V lost 8 bases and J lost 4 bases. The CDR3 runs 13 residues. The CDR3 region has the DNA TGTGCCAGCGGAAGGACAGGGGGCACTGAAGCTTTCTTT. Encoded protein: CASGRTGGTEAFF.

This clonotype was detected ten times or more. The chain is built from TRBV28 and TRBJ2-7; a possible D gene is TRBD1 (6 bases). The CDR3 has 15 residues. The V end was cut by 4 bases, the J end by 1 base, with 14 bases between. CDR1 and CDR2 (germline): MDHEN, SYDVKM. The chain's CDR3 is CASSSYRALSYEQYF. DNA of the CDR3: TGTGCCAGCAGTTCATACAGGGCCCTGTCCTACGAGCAGTACTTC.

Points on this clonotype: Just one base apart from a much larger clone, this may be a read error. The J gene is TRBJ1-4, the V gene TRBV5-5; 8 nucleotides match TRBD1. The CDR3 length is 15 residues. Germline V CDR1 and CDR2: SGHKS, YYEKEE (reference sequence). The CDR3 sequence: CASSWGTGVNEKLLF. The CDR3 DNA sequence: TGTGCCAGCAGCTGGGGGACAGGAGTTAATGAAAAACTGCTTTTT. Combining the CDR3 with reference TRBV5-5 and TRBJ1-4 gives the whole variable domain DAGVTQSPTHLIKTRGQQVTLRCSPISGHKSVSWYQQVLGQGPQFIFQYYEKEERGRGNFPDRFSARQFPNYSSELNVNALLLGDSALYLCASSWGTGVNEKLLFGSGTQLSVL.